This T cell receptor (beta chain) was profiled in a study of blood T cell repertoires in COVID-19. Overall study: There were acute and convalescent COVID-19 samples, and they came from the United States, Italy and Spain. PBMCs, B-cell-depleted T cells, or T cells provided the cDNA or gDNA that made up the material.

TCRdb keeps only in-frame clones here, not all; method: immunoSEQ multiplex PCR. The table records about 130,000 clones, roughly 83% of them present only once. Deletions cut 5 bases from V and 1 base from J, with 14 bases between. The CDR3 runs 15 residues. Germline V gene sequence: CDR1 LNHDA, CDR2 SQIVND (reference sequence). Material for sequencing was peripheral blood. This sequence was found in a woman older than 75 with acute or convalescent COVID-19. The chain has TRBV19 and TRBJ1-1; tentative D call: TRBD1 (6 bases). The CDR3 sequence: CASSSHRDKNTEAFF. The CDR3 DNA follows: TGTGCCAGTAGTTCACACCGGGACAAGAACACTGAAGCTTTCTTT.